These T cell receptor beta chains were read from a single sample in a study of human T cells and chemical hapten exposure. Via MiXCR, TCRdb re-called the RACE reads, giving one row per CDR3 protein. The sample lists 240,000 or so distinct CDR3 sequences; around 9.3% were seen once. Sequenced here: whole blood, sampled in connection with sensitization to the hapten diphenylcyclopropenone (DPC). Receptors originate from a woman in her thirties or forties with alopecia areata. Some clones in this sample may be carry-over from other donors' samples. Both conserved end residues are part of each CDR3. A D gene is named only where the DNA matches it firmly. Rows may omit the clone size; those that give it use once, few, many or a size class.

j_call,d_call,v_call,clone_size,cdr3_aa,cdr3_nt
TRBJ2-1,NA,TRBV12-3/TRBV12-4,few,CASIRTSSSYNEQFF,TGTGCCAGCATCCGGACGTCAAGCTCCTACAATGAGCAGTTCTTC
TRBJ1-4,NA,TRBV5-1,NA,CASSLETGYPSGEKLFF,TGCGCCAGCAGCTTGGAGACAGGTTACCCCTCAGGCGAAAAACTGTTTTTT
TRBJ2-3,NA,TRBV7-2,few,CASSLDFPRVDTQYF,TGTGCCAGCAGCCTGGACTTTCCTCGGGTCGATACGCAGTATTTT
TRBJ2-1,NA,TRBV28,NA,CASSPPTGPYNEQFF,TGTGCCAGCAGTCCCCCGACAGGCCCCTACAATGAGCAGTTCTTC
TRBJ1-5,TRBD1,TRBV3-1,NA,CASSQGIQGQPQHF,TGTGCCAGCAGCCAAGGTATACAGGGGCAGCCCCAGCATTTT
TRBJ2-3,TRBD2,TRBV28,many,CASSSSGGTDTQYF,TGTGCCAGCAGTTCTAGCGGGGGCACAGATACGCAGTATTTT
TRBJ2-7,TRBD1,TRBV12-3/TRBV12-4,NA,CASSFSWGTGSYEQYF,TGTGCCAGCAGTTTCTCGTGGGGGACAGGATCCTACGAGCAGTACTTC
TRBJ2-1,NA,TRBV28,NA,CASSRAGYNEQFF,TGTGCCAGCAGCCGAGCGGGCTACAATGAGCAGTTCTTC
TRBJ2-7,NA,TRBV7-2,many,CASSYSGGITGYF,TGTGCCAGCAGCTACAGCGGAGGGATAACGGGGTACTTC
TRBJ1-3,TRBD1,TRBV10-2,many,CASRQGAGNTIYF,TGCGCCAGCAGACAGGGGGCCGGAAACACCATATATTTT
TRBJ2-1,NA,TRBV11-1,NA,CASSFGAGRAFF,TGTGCCAGCAGCTTTGGGGCGGGACGGGCGTTCTTC
TRBJ2-7,TRBD2,TRBV10-3,NA,CAISDGTSSSEQYF,TGTGCCATCAGTGATGGGACTAGTTCGAGCGAGCAGTACTTC
TRBJ2-3,TRBD2,TRBV20-1,NA,CSARVLREGTDTQYF,TGCAGTGCTAGAGTTTTGCGGGAGGGTACCGATACGCAGTATTTT
TRBJ2-2,NA,TRBV6-4,NA,CASSRQGGGTGELFF,TGTGCCAGCAGTCGACAGGGAGGTGGCACCGGGGAGCTGTTTTTT
TRBJ2-7,TRBD2,TRBV7-2,NA,CASSSPSTSGSGSRYEQYF,TGTGCCAGCAGCTCACCCTCGACTAGCGGGAGCGGGTCTCGATACGAGCAGTACTTC
TRBJ2-2,TRBD2,TRBV27,few,CAARKRETAGELFF,TGTGCCGCAAGGAAGCGGGAGACCGCCGGGGAGCTGTTTTTT
TRBJ2-1,NA,TRBV4-3,NA,CASSQDGNRLNEQFF,TGCGCCAGCAGCCAAGATGGGAATCGCCTTAATGAGCAGTTCTTC
TRBJ1-2,NA,TRBV28,many,CASSLRNYGYTF,TGTGCCAGCAGTCTAAGGAACTATGGCTACACCTTC
TRBJ2-7,NA,TRBV6-6,few,CASKAGAGYEQYF,TGTGCCAGCAAGGCAGGGGCAGGTTACGAGCAGTACTTC
TRBJ2-1,NA,TRBV5-1,NA,CASSLDVWATSSYNEQFF,TGCGCCAGCAGCTTGGACGTATGGGCGACCAGCTCCTACAATGAGCAGTTCTTC
TRBJ1-2,NA,TRBV7-3,few,CASSLTNRAEDYGYTF,TGTGCCAGCAGCTTAACCAACCGGGCGGAGGACTATGGCTACACCTTC
TRBJ1-2,NA,TRBV7-9,few,CASSLDGVGYTF,TGTGCCAGCAGCTTAGACGGAGTAGGCTACACCTTC
TRBJ2-7,NA,TRBV7-8,few,CASRPLHTRYEQYF,TGTGCCAGCCGCCCACTCCACACTCGATACGAGCAGTACTTC
TRBJ2-7,TRBD2,TRBV28,many,CASSSTSGRWYEQYF,TGTGCCAGCAGTTCGACTAGCGGGAGGTGGTACGAGCAGTACTTC
TRBJ2-1,NA,TRBV11-1,few,CASSLMGGYLYNEQFF,TGTGCCAGCAGCTTAATGGGCGGTTATCTATACAATGAGCAGTTCTTC
TRBJ2-7,TRBD1,TRBV6-5,many,CASSYSVDRGSYEQYF,TGTGCCAGCAGTTACTCCGTTGACAGGGGATCGTACGAGCAGTACTTC
TRBJ2-5,TRBD1,TRBV5-1,few,CASSWTGRTETQYF,TGCGCCAGCAGCTGGACAGGGAGGACGGAGACCCAGTACTTC
TRBJ1-6,TRBD1,TRBV7-2,few,CASSPLVGTGGNYSPLHF,TGTGCCAGCAGCCCCCTGGTTGGAACAGGGGGCAACTATTCACCCCTCCACTTT
TRBJ2-2,NA,TRBV7-2,NA,CASSLVGGEVAGELFF,TGTGCCAGCAGCTTAGTCGGGGGAGAGGTCGCCGGGGAGCTGTTTTTT
TRBJ2-7,TRBD1,TRBV9,NA,CASSVGRDSSYEQYF,TGTGCCAGCAGCGTAGGCCGGGACAGCTCCTACGAGCAGTACTTC
TRBJ2-7,NA,TRBV28,many,CASSLSSVQDYEQYF,TGTGCCAGCAGTTTAAGTTCGGTACAAGACTACGAGCAGTACTTC
TRBJ2-7,TRBD1,TRBV7-9,few,CASSSLGSNDRGSYEQYF,TGTGCCAGCAGCTCCTTAGGTTCTAATGACAGGGGCTCCTACGAGCAGTACTTC
TRBJ2-1,TRBD2,TRBV7-9,few,CASSLLRESSEQFF,TGTGCCAGCAGCTTACTGCGGGAGTCTAGTGAGCAGTTCTTC
TRBJ2-2,TRBD1,TRBV6-4,NA,CASRQGANTGELFF,TGTGCCAGCAGACAGGGGGCGAACACCGGGGAGCTGTTTTTT
TRBJ2-3,NA,TRBV20-1,NA,CSARETPLGTQYF,TGCAGTGCTAGAGAAACCCCACTTGGTACGCAGTATTTT
TRBJ1-3,TRBD1,TRBV18,NA,CASSLEEGASGNTIYF,TGTGCCAGCTCACTAGAGGAGGGGGCCTCTGGAAACACCATATATTTT
TRBJ1-2,NA,TRBV29-1,many,CSVERDYGYTF,TGCAGCGTTGAGAGAGACTATGGCTACACCTTC
TRBJ2-7,TRBD1,TRBV27,few,CASSLHGTGDFYEQYF,TGTGCCAGCAGTCTGCACGGGACAGGGGATTTCTACGAGCAGTACTTC
TRBJ2-1,NA,TRBV7-2,NA,CASSFVGRGYNEQFF,TGTGCCAGCAGCTTCGTGGGGCGGGGATACAATGAGCAGTTCTTC
TRBJ2-5,NA,TRBV6-6,many,CASRKGETQYF,TGTGCCAGCAGGAAAGGGGAGACCCAGTACTTC
TRBJ2-7,TRBD1,TRBV28,many,CASTPGTASFREQYF,TGTGCCAGCACCCCCGGGACAGCCTCTTTTCGCGAGCAGTACTTC
TRBJ2-2,NA,TRBV28,few,CASKVLSGELFF,TGTGCCAGCAAGGTCTTATCTGGGGAGCTGTTTTTT
TRBJ2-7,TRBD1,TRBV5-1,many,CASSWEGGHQHQYF,TGCGCCAGCAGCTGGGAAGGGGGCCATCAACATCAGTACTTC
TRBJ2-7,TRBD1,TRBV5-1,many,CASSLGQGNEQYF,TGCGCCAGCAGCCTGGGACAGGGGAACGAGCAGTACTTC
TRBJ2-1,NA,TRBV28,many,CASNVAGLPGEQFF,TGTGCCAGCAATGTGGCCGGGTTACCGGGGGAGCAGTTCTTC
TRBJ2-4,NA,TRBV7-6,NA,CASSSDSHIQYF,TGTGCCAGCAGCTCAGACTCTCACATTCAGTACTTC
TRBJ2-1,TRBD2,TRBV11-2,few,CASSPRTSGSYNEQFF,TGTGCCAGCAGCCCCCGGACTAGCGGCTCCTACAATGAGCAGTTCTTC
TRBJ2-1,NA,TRBV7-2,few,CASSPRGRVGHNEQFF,TGTGCCAGCAGCCCCCGGGGAAGGGTCGGCCACAATGAGCAGTTCTTC
TRBJ2-5,NA,TRBV6-2/TRBV6-3,few,CASSYSTGRQETQYF,TGTGCCAGCAGTTACTCGACGGGCAGACAAGAGACCCAGTACTTC
TRBJ2-2,NA,TRBV20-1,many,CSARQGGYTGELFF,TGCAGTGCTAGACAGGGCGGCTACACCGGGGAGCTGTTTTTT
TRBJ2-7,TRBD2,TRBV4-1,few,CASSYERTSGRLGEQYF,TGCGCCAGCAGTTACGAACGGACTAGCGGCCGCCTAGGGGAGCAGTACTTC